Below are 17 T cell receptor beta chains sequenced from a single sample in a study of cytomegalovirus exposure and HLA in healthy donors. A multiplex PCR was run with 60 Vbeta primers and 13 Jbeta primers. Produced via immunoSEQ multiplex PCR; TCRdb's table is partial and in-frame only. This table holds under 200,000 clones, around three quarters found once. Sequenced sample: PBMCs. The receptors were sampled from a woman aged 40 to 49 in good health and CMV-seronegative.

The chain carries TRBV6-5 and TRBJ1-4; 7 nucleotides align to TRBD1. With 6 bases clipped from V and 7 bases from J, the junction kept 11 bases outside the gene matches. The CDR3 has 15 amino acids. Germline assignment: CDR1 MNHEY and CDR2 SVGAGI. The CDR3 is CASRTTGVGVEKLFF. The CDR3 nucleotides are TGTGCCAGCAGAACCACAGGGGTCGGGGTTGAAAAACTGTTTTTT.

The chain has TRBV6-5 and TRBJ2-2; possibly TRBD2 for D (5 bases). Germline assignment: CDR1 MNHEY and CDR2 SVGAGI. V was shortened by 3 bases and J by 5 bases, with 7 bases between the two germline ends. The length of the CDR3 is 13 residues. The CDR3: CASSYKRTGELFF. CDR3 coding DNA: TGTGCCAGCAGTTATAAGCGGACCGGGGAGCTGTTTTTT.

This chain links TRBV6-5 with TRBJ1-1, with D unresolved. Germline CDR1 is MNHEY and CDR2 is SVGAGI. CDR3 size: 13 residues. The ends were cut back, 5 bases at V and 1 base at J, with 8 bases in the middle. For the CDR3, the DNA is TGTGCCAGCAGTGGACTTAGGAACACTGAAGCTTTCTTT. Protein sequence: CASSGLRNTEAFF.

V and J are TRBV5-4 and TRBJ2-2; D is possibly TRBD1 (5 bases). V lost 2 bases, J lost 0 bases, and 8 bases lay in between. The CDR3 contains 15 residues. CDR1 SGHNT and CDR2 YYREEE come from the germline V gene (reference sequence). The CDR3 region is CASSLGRANTGELFF. Here the CDR3 DNA reads TGTGCCAGCAGCTTAGGCAGGGCGAACACCGGGGAGCTGTTTTTT.

Here the CDR3 reads CASSLLQGTDTQYF. The CDR3 coding sequence is TGCGCCAGCAGCTTGCTTCAGGGAACAGATACGCAGTATTTT. The rearrangement joins TRBV5-1 to TRBJ2-3; possible D gene TRBD1, 5 bases. The ends were cut back, 1 base at V and 3 bases at J, with 9 bases in the middle. CDR1 SGHRS and CDR2 YFSETQ come from the germline V gene. The CDR3 runs 14 residues.

The genes are TRBV27 and TRBJ1-4; no clear D gene. Between the trimmed V and J ends, which lost 5 bases and 8 bases, there was a span of 21 bases. Germline CDR1 reads MNHEY; CDR2 reads SMNVEV (reference sequence). This CDR3 is 16 amino acids long. This CDR3 reads CASSPPGRVPGEKLFF. CDR3 coding DNA: TGTGCCAGCAGTCCCCCAGGAAGAGTTCCTGGGGAAAAACTGTTTTTT.

The chain carries TRBV9 and TRBJ2-3; the D is unclear. CDR1 and CDR2 (germline): SGDLS, YYNGEE. Trimming pared 6 bases from V and 0 bases from J, leaving 5 bases between. The CDR3 is made up of 12 amino acids. CDR3 loop: CASTGSTDTQYF. Written as DNA, the CDR3 is TGTGCCAGCACCGGTAGCACAGATACGCAGTATTTT. Complete variable domain (other parts from reference TRBV9 and TRBJ2-3): DSGVTQTPKHLITATGQRVTLRCSPRSGDLSVYWYQQSLDQGLQFLIQYYNGEERAKGNILERFSAQQFPDLHSELNLSSLELGDSALYFCASTGSTDTQYFGPGTRLTVL.

The chain employs TRBV5-8 and TRBJ2-1; 7 bases align to TRBD2. Per the germline V gene, CDR1 is SGHTS and CDR2 is YDEGEE. This CDR3 is 15 amino acids long. With V trimmed by 0 bases and J by 3 bases, 3 bases remained unmatched. The chain's CDR3 is CASSLGDYNYNEQFF. The DNA of the CDR3 is TGTGCCAGCAGCTTGGGGGACTACAACTACAATGAGCAGTTCTTC.

This chain joins TRBV10-2 and TRBJ1-5; 10 bases are a match to TRBD1. Germline V gene data show CDR1 as WSHSY and CDR2 as SAAADI. The CDR3 has 17 residues. The ends lost 3 bases at V and 3 bases at J; junction bases unmatched: 8. The CDR3 DNA reads as TGCGCCAGCAGTGATTTCGGGACAGGGGAGCCCAATCAGCCCCAGCATTTT. Translating gives CASSDFGTGEPNQPQHF.

This clone was seen more than once but under ten times. The CDR3 DNA sequence: TGCGCCAGCAGCTTCCATCCTAGCGGGAGGGTTAACACCGGGGAGCTGTTTTTT. It is translated as CASSFHPSGRVNTGELFF. This chain joins TRBV5-1 and TRBJ2-2; 12 bases line up with TRBD2. The junction had 7 bases not matched to a gene; V was cut back by 2 bases and J by 2 bases. This CDR3 contains 18 residues. In germline, CDR1 is SGHRS, CDR2 YFSETQ. Supplemented by reference TRBV5-1 and TRBJ2-2, the full variable domain reads KAGVTQTPRYLIKTRGQQVTLSCSPISGHRSVSWYQQTPGQGLQFLFEYFSETQRNKGNFPGRFSGRQFSNSRSEMNVSTLELGDSALYLCASSFHPSGRVNTGELFFGEGSRLTVL.

Note on this clone: The same CDR3 can be traced to other DNA sequences in this sample. The chain carries TRBV7-3 and TRBJ2-5, with D perhaps TRBD2 (5 bases). Per the germline V gene, CDR1 is SGHTA and CDR2 is FQGTGA. Trimming took off 5 bases at V and 0 bases at J, with 13 bases between the two ends. This CDR3 is built from 15 residues. For the CDR3, the DNA is TGTGCCAGCAGCCTAGATGGGCGGGACCAAGAGACCCAGTACTTC. Its protein is CASSLDGRDQETQYF.

V is TRBV28 and J is TRBJ2-1; 11 nucleotides align to TRBD2. Germline CDR1 is MDHEN and CDR2 is SYDVKM. V was clipped by 5 bases and J by 7 bases; unmatched bases: 4. This CDR3 spans 14 amino acids. The chain's CDR3 is CASSGLAGKNEQFF. CDR3 DNA: TGTGCCAGCAGTGGACTAGCGGGTAAGAATGAGCAGTTCTTC.

The rearrangement links TRBV7-9 to TRBJ1-1; D perhaps matches TRBD1 (6 bases). V shed 3 bases and J shed 11 bases, with 16 bases lying between them. From germline, CDR1 is SEHNR and CDR2 FQNEAQ (reference sequence). This CDR3 comprises 13 residues. The DNA of the CDR3 is TGTGCCAGCAGCTTGAGACAAGGGGGTATGGCTTTCTTT. Translating it yields CASSLRQGGMAFF.

V gene TRBV6-6 combines with J gene TRBJ2-5, with D perhaps TRBD1 (5 bases). Trimming shortened V by 5 bases and J by 7 bases, and 14 bases separated the two germline ends. In germline, CDR1 is MNHNY, CDR2 SVGAGI (reference sequence). The CDR3 covers 13 residues. Here the CDR3 reads CASSPGLQVTQYF. DNA for the CDR3: TGTGCCAGCAGTCCCGGGTTACAGGTGACCCAGTACTTC.

The table lists this clone with a few counts. The rearrangement uses TRBV5-1 and TRBJ2-5, with D perhaps TRBD2 (6 bases). There are 18 residues in the CDR3. The V and J ends lost 0 bases and 1 base respectively, with 19 bases between them. CDR1 is SGHRS, CDR2 YFSETQ, per germline. Written as DNA, the CDR3 is TGCGCCAGCAGCTTGGCCTTGGGCAGGGAGGCGTCCCAAGAGACCCAGTACTTC. It codes for CASSLALGREASQETQYF.

The chain combines TRBV6-1 with TRBJ1-1; D ambiguous. The germline V gene has CDR1 MNHNS and CDR2 SASEGT. The length of the CDR3 is 13 residues. V dropped 7 bases and J dropped 8 bases, with 17 bases sitting between them. As DNA, the CDR3 is TGTGCCAGCACCCTCCAAGTGCGCCCCGAAGCTTTCTTT. This encodes CASTLQVRPEAFF.

In its sample, this clone was seen once. This chain's CDR3 is CASSPRLAGGYEQYF. As DNA, the CDR3 is TGCGCCAGCAGCCCTAGACTAGCGGGGGGCTACGAGCAGTACTTC. The rearrangement joins TRBV5-1 to TRBJ2-7; 13 positions match TRBD2. Trimming removed 4 bases from V and 3 bases from J; junction bases left unmatched: 4. The CDR3 extends over 15 amino acids. CDR1 is SGHRS, CDR2 YFSETQ, per germline.